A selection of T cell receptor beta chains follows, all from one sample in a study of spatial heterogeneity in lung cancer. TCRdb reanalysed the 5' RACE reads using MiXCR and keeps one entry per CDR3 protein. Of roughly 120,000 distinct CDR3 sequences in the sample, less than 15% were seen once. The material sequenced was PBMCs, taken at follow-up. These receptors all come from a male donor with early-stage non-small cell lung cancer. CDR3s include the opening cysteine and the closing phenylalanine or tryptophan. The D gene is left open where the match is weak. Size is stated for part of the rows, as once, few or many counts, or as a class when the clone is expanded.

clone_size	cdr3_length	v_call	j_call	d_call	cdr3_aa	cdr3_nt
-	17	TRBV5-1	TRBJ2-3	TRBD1	CASSLRDRGFRTDTQYF	TGCGCCAGCAGCCTCCGGGACAGGGGGTTTCGTACAGATACGCAGTATTTT
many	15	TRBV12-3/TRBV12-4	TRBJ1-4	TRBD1	CASSDLRQGGEKLFF	TGTGCCAGCAGCGATTTACGACAGGGGGGAGAAAAACTGTTTTTT
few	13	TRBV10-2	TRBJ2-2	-	CASSELQAGELFF	TGCGCCAGCAGTGAGTTACAGGCCGGGGAGCTGTTTTTT
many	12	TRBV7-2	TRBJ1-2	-	CASSLGVGGYTF	TGTGCCAGCAGCTTAGGAGTTGGTGGCTACACCTTC
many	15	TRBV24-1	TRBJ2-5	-	CATSARDSQKETQYF	TGTGCCACCAGCGCCCGAGACAGCCAAAAAGAGACCCAGTACTTC
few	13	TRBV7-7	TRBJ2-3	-	CASSLGARDTQYF	TGTGCTAGCAGCTTAGGGGCGAGAGATACGCAGTATTTT
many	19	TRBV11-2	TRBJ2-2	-	CASSLSPVGRRQGTGELFF	TGTGCCAGCAGCTTATCCCCCGTGGGGCGGCGGCAGGGCACCGGGGAGCTGTTTTTT
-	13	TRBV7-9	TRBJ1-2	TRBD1	CASSLDRAYGYTF	TGTGCCAGCAGCTTGGACAGGGCGTATGGCTACACCTTC
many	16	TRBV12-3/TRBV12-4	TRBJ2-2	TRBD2	CASSSQRGGNTGELFF	TGTGCCAGCAGCTCACAGCGGGGGGGGAACACCGGGGAGCTGTTTTTT
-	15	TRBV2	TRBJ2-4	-	CASGLRSQTKNIQYF	TGTGCCAGCGGATTGCGCAGTCAAACCAAAAACATTCAGTACTTC
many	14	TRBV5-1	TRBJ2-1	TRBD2	CASSISGDYNEQFF	TGCGCCAGCAGCATTAGCGGGGACTACAATGAGCAGTTCTTC
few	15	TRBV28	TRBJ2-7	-	CASSFFLRASYEQYF	TGTGCCAGCAGTTTTTTCTTGAGGGCCTCCTACGAGCAGTACTTC
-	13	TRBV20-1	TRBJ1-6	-	CSAILDGNSPLHF	TGCAGTGCTATCCTCGACGGGAATTCACCCCTCCACTTT
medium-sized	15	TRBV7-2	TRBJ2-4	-	CASSRGGIAKNIQYF	TGTGCCAGCAGCCGAGGGGGAATTGCCAAAAACATTCAGTACTTC
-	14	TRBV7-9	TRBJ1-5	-	CASSFQGRNQPQHF	TGTGCCAGCAGCTTCCAGGGGAGGAATCAGCCCCAGCATTTT
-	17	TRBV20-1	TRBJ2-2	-	CSARDQWGPANTGELFF	TGCAGTGCTAGAGATCAGTGGGGGCCCGCGAACACCGGGGAGCTGTTTTTT
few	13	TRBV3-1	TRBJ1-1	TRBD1	CASSPTGGSEAFF	TGTGCCAGCAGCCCCACAGGGGGGAGTGAAGCTTTCTTT
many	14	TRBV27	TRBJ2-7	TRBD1	CASSPGQGTYEQYF	TGTGCCAGCAGTCCAGGACAGGGAACCTACGAGCAGTACTTC
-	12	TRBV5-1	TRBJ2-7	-	CASSYGTDEQYF	TGCGCCAGCAGCTACGGGACCGACGAGCAGTACTTC
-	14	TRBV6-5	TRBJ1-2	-	CASSSGPGGYGYTF	TGTGCCAGCAGCTCCGGACCCGGGGGCTATGGCTACACCTTC
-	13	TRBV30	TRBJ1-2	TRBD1	CALWDRGNYGYTF	TGTGCCTTATGGGACAGGGGTAACTATGGCTACACCTTC
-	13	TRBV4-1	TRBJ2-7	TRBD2	CASSRETGGEQYF	TGCGCCAGCAGCCGAGAGACGGGGGGCGAGCAGTACTTC
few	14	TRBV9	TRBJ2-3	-	CASSPRAFTDTQYF	TGTGCCAGCAGCCCTCGGGCCTTCACAGATACGCAGTATTTT
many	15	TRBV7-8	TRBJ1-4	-	CASSLRRAYNEKLFF	TGTGCCAGCAGCTTGCGCAGGGCCTATAATGAAAAACTGTTTTTT
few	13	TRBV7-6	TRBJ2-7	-	CASSSPYLYEQYF	TGTGCCAGCAGCTCACCATACCTCTACGAGCAGTACTTC
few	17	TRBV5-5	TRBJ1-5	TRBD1	CASSLSGTGFGNQPQHF	TGTGCCAGCAGCTTGTCCGGGACAGGGTTCGGCAATCAGCCCCAGCATTTT
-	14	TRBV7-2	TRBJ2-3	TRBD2	CASSSGLDADTQYF	TGTGCCAGCAGCTCCGGACTAGACGCAGATACGCAGTATTTT
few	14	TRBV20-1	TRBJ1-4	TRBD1	CSAREGQGTEKLFF	TGCAGTGCTAGAGAGGGACAGGGAACTGAAAAACTGTTTTTT
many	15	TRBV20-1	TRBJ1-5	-	CSAIRGRLDNQPQHF	TGCAGTGCTATTAGGGGCAGGTTGGACAATCAGCCCCAGCATTTT
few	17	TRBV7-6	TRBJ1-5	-	CASSLGDGRQGNQPQHF	TGTGCCAGCAGCTTAGGGGACGGGCGTCAGGGCAATCAGCCCCAGCATTTT
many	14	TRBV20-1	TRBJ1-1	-	CSAPAGGMNTEAFF	TGCAGTGCTCCGGCGGGGGGAATGAACACTGAAGCTTTCTTT
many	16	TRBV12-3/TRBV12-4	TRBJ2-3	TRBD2	CASRSGLAGVTDTQYF	TGTGCCAGCAGGTCGGGTCTAGCGGGGGTTACAGATACGCAGTATTTT
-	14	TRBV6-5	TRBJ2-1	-	CASSSRGRNNEQFF	TGTGCCAGCAGTAGCAGGGGTCGAAACAATGAGCAGTTCTTC
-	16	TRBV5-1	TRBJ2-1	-	CASSLAAGKSYNEQFF	TGCGCCAGCAGCTTGGCGGCGGGGAAGTCCTACAATGAGCAGTTCTTC
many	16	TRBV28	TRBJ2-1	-	CASSLSGRGSYNEQFF	TGTGCCAGCAGTTTGTCGGGGAGAGGGTCCTACAATGAGCAGTTCTTC